This T cell receptor beta chain was sequenced for a study of T cell responses to AZD1222 COVID-19 vaccine. In germline, CDR1 is KGHDR, CDR2 SFDVKD. The CDR3 has 11 residues. Trimming stripped 5 bases from V and 7 bases from J, with 7 bases between. Profiling relied on immunoSEQ multiplex PCR, and the TCRdb table lists in-frame clones only, not all of them. The sample has about 25,000 clones, more than 75% seen once; the top ten hold 30% to 40%. Study results and limitations: White British people made up most donors, females outnumbered males, and clonal diversity was possibly underestimated.

On this clone: Its antigen remains unidentified.

This rearrangement joins TRBV24-1 to TRBJ1-2; D remains unclear. This receptor was obtained from an adult who received the AZD1222 COVID-19 vaccine. The material sequenced was peripheral blood, taken 28 days after the second AZD1222 dose. The DNA of the CDR3 is TGTGCCACCAGTGGGTCGGGTGGCTACACCTTC. It specifies CATSGSGGYTF.